These 29 T cell receptor beta chains came from one sample sequenced in a study of memory CD4+ T cells and cytomegalovirus serostatus. The assay was immunoSEQ multiplex PCR, and TCRdb's table has in-frame clones only and misses some. The profile shows almost 45,000 clones, approximately 81% of them singletons. Single viable CD3+CD4+CD8-CD45RO+ cells were sorted as the memory CD4+ T cells. Input material: memory CD4+ T cells from blood. The origin of the receptors is an adult in good health and CMV-seronegative.

The chain combines TRBV11-3 with TRBJ2-7; 9 bases are a match to TRBD2. Trimming removed 4 bases from V and 6 bases from J; junction bases left unmatched: 7. Germline CDR1 and CDR2: SGHNT and YENEEA. The CDR3 covers 14 residues. The CDR3 bases are TGTGCCAGCAGCTCAGGACTAGCGAGAGGCGAGCAGTACTTC. Its protein product is CASSSGLARGEQYF.

This clone was seen only a few times. This chain joins TRBV6-1 and TRBJ2-3; 10 positions match TRBD1. This CDR3 contains 14 residues. Trimming took 5 bases from V and 6 from J; bases not matched to a gene: 5. Germline CDR1 is MNHNS and CDR2 is SASEGT. The CDR3 DNA is TGTGCCAGCAGTCAGAGGGACAGGGGTGATACGCAGTATTTT. The encoded protein is CASSQRDRGDTQYF.

This clone was observed a single time. The V and J genes are TRBV13 and TRBJ2-3, with 7 bases aligning to TRBD2. CDR1 and CDR2 from the germline V gene are PRHDT and FYEKMQ (reference sequence). V lost 5 bases, J lost 4 bases, and 12 bases stayed unmatched. There are 16 residues in the CDR3. The CDR3: CASSPEMPGGPDTQYF. For the CDR3, the DNA is TGTGCCAGCAGCCCCGAGATGCCGGGAGGCCCAGATACGCAGTATTTT.

The rearrangement uses TRBV29-1 and TRBJ2-5, with D perhaps matching TRBD2 (5 bases). V lost 3 bases and J 14 bases, leaving 19 bases between the germline ends. This CDR3 comprises 12 residues. Germline CDR1 SQVTM, CDR2 ANQGSEA. CDR3 nucleotide sequence: TGCAGCGTTGACCCAACGAGGACCGGGAACTACTTC. Translating it yields CSVDPTRTGNYF.

CDR3 in amino acids: CASSPRAGQGTNEQFF. For the CDR3, the DNA is TGTGCCAGCAGCCCCAGGGCGGGACAGGGGACCAATGAGCAGTTCTTC. The rearrangement joins TRBV11-2 to TRBJ2-1; 10 bases match TRBD1. V trimming: 5 bases; J trimming: 6 bases; junction bases outside the gene matches: 10. The CDR3 loop spans 16 amino acids. The germline gives CDR1 SGHAT, CDR2 FQNNGV.

This chain joins TRBV5-5 and TRBJ2-2; 10 nucleotides match TRBD2. Per germline, CDR1 SGHKS and CDR2 YYEKEE (reference sequence). The CDR3 is made up of 20 amino acids. Trimming removed 3 bases from V and 2 bases from J; junction bases left unmatched: 16. This CDR3 is CASSWAFWLAGELNTGELFF. The CDR3 nucleotides read TGTGCCAGCAGCTGGGCCTTTTGGCTAGCGGGAGAACTCAACACCGGGGAGCTGTTTTTT.

The V gene is TRBV4-1, the J gene TRBJ2-4; no reliable D call. V gave up 3 bases and J gave up 0 bases, with 15 bases separating them. The CDR3 runs to 17 residues. Germline CDR1 and CDR2: MGHRA and YSYEKL. The DNA for the CDR3 is TGCGCCAGCAGCCAGGGGTCCTGGTTATTAGCCAAAAACATTCAGTACTTC. This sequence encodes CASSQGSWLLAKNIQYF.

The genes are TRBV6-1 and TRBJ1-5; a weak D match, TRBD1 (5 bases). The CDR3 has 15 residues. The germline V gene encodes CDR1 MNHNS and CDR2 SASEGT. V was clipped by 2 bases and J by 3 bases, with 11 bases between them. The CDR3 loop is CASSEYGGNNQPQHF. The DNA of the CDR3 is TGTGCCAGCAGTGAATACGGGGGGAACAATCAGCCCCAGCATTTT.

The chain uses TRBV18 and TRBJ2-7; 10 bases are shared with TRBD1. Trimming at V came to 6 bases and at J to 2 bases, leaving 4 bases not matched to a gene. Germline V gene data show CDR1 as KGHSH and CDR2 as LQKENI. The CDR3 runs 14 residues. In nucleotides, the CDR3 is TGTGCCAGCTCCGGGACAGGGGCCGCCTACGAGCAGTACTTC. Its translation: CASSGTGAAYEQYF. The variable domain in full, with the rest retrieved from reference TRBV18 and TRBJ2-7, is NAGVMQNPRHLVRRRGQEARLRCSPMKGHSHVYWYRQLPEEGLKFMVYLQKENIIDESGMPKERFSAEFPKEGPSILRIQQVVRGDSAAYFCASSGTGAAYEQYFGPGTRLTVT.

V is TRBV6-5 and J is TRBJ2-5; 7 nucleotides line up with TRBD1. The better agreement between TRBJ2-7 and the DNA end casts doubt on the J call. The CDR3 is made up of 15 amino acids. CDR1 and CDR2 from the germline V gene are MNHEY and SVGAGI. CDR3: CASRNYRDRHYEQYF. CDR3 nucleotides: TGTGCCAGCAGGAACTACCGGGACAGACACTACGAGCAGTACTTC.

The chain uses TRBV5-8 and TRBJ2-3, with 10 bases matching TRBD2. The CDR3 is 15 amino acids. The germline V gene has CDR1 SGHTS and CDR2 YDEGEE. The V segment lost 1 base and the J segment 5 bases; nucleotides outside the gene matches: 4. DNA for the CDR3: TGTGCCAGCAGCTTGTATCTAGCGGGAGTAGATACGCAGTATTTT. Its protein product is CASSLYLAGVDTQYF.

The CDR3 DNA reads TGTGCCACCTTGGAGCGAGGGAGGGTGAATGAGCAGTTCTTC. It encodes CATLERGRVNEQFF. V and J are TRBV27 and TRBJ2-1; 7 positions match TRBD2. The junction had 13 bases not matched to a gene; V was cut back by 10 bases and J by 7 bases. From germline, CDR1 is MNHEY and CDR2 SMNVEV (reference sequence). The CDR3 is 14 amino acids.

V is TRBV6-5 and J is TRBJ1-2, with D tentatively TRBD1 (5 bases). Per the germline V gene, CDR1 is MNHEY and CDR2 is SVGAGI. The V end lost 5 bases, the J end lost 8 bases, and 21 bases lay between the germline ends. The CDR3 is 15 residues long. In nucleotides, the CDR3 is TGTGCCAGCAGTCCGAGAAATACAGGAGTTAGAGGCTACACCTTC. Translated, it gives CASSPRNTGVRGYTF.

The rearrangement joins TRBV10-3 to TRBJ2-5; maybe TRBD1 (5 bases). Trimming took 6 bases from V and 1 from J, leaving 9 bases between them. Germline-derived CDR1 and CDR2 are ENHRY and SYGVKD. The CDR3 runs to 13 residues. CDR3 protein: CAIRDNGQETQYF. CDR3 nucleotides: TGTGCCATCAGGGACAACGGCCAAGAGACCCAGTACTTC.

The chain combines TRBV9 with TRBJ2-7, with D possibly TRBD1 on 6 matching bases. The V and J ends lost 3 bases and 0 bases respectively, with 7 bases between them. The CDR3 sequence is 13 residues long. Germline V gives CDR1 SGDLS, CDR2 YYNGEE. The CDR3 loop is CASSGGGSYEQYF. CDR3 in DNA: TGTGCCAGCAGCGGAGGGGGCTCCTACGAGCAGTACTTC.

The chain links TRBV7-2 to TRBJ2-1; D gene unclear. CDR1 is SGHTA and CDR2 is FQGNSA in the germline V gene. V lost 1 base and J 1 base, leaving 11 bases between the germline ends. The CDR3 consists of 16 residues. The CDR3: CASSLVIGQSYNEQFF. DNA of the CDR3: TGTGCCAGCAGCTTAGTGATAGGGCAGTCCTACAATGAGCAGTTCTTC.

The sample holds a few counts of this clone. The chain recombines TRBV9 with TRBJ1-5; weak D call: TRBD1 (5 bases). The V end lost 3 bases, the J end lost 5 bases, and 9 bases lay between the germline ends. Germline V gene data show CDR1 as SGDLS and CDR2 as YYNGEE. The CDR3 extends over 13 amino acids. CDR3 amino acids: CASSGGIDQPQHF. The DNA for the CDR3 is TGTGCCAGCAGCGGGGGGATCGATCAGCCCCAGCATTTT.

This chain uses TRBV4-1 with TRBJ2-1; 7 nucleotides line up with TRBD1. Losses at the gene ends were 1 base for V and 5 bases for J; bases not matched to a gene: 5. The CDR3 has 15 amino acids. Germline lookup yields CDR1 MGHRA and CDR2 YSYEKL. The CDR3 DNA reads as TGCGCCAGCAGCCAAGGACAGGGAAATAACAATGAGCAGTTCTTC. Translating it yields CASSQGQGNNNEQFF.

This rearrangement joins TRBV30 to TRBJ2-7; 8 nucleotides align to TRBD1. The CDR3 runs to 14 residues. The V segment lost 2 bases and the J segment 0 bases; nucleotides outside the gene matches: 3. The V gene's germline CDR1 is GTSNPN and CDR2 SVGIG (reference sequence). CDR3 DNA: TGTGCCTGGAGTCGGGACAGGCGCTCCTACGAGCAGTACTTC. Residues: CAWSRDRRSYEQYF.

The chain links TRBV7-2 to TRBJ1-5; 11 bases match TRBD1. Germline CDR1 SGHTA, CDR2 FQGNSA. The CDR3 has 16 amino acids. V trimming: 1 base; J trimming: 4 bases; junction bases outside the gene matches: 3. CDR3 residues: CASSLVGTGGNQPQHF. CDR3 sequence (DNA): TGTGCCAGCAGCTTAGTTGGGACAGGGGGTAATCAGCCCCAGCATTTT.

This sequence joins TRBV19 and TRBJ1-5; D call uncertain. The V gene lost 5 bases and the J gene lost 2 bases, with 16 bases spanning the gap. This CDR3 is 16 amino acids long. Germline V gives CDR1 LNHDA, CDR2 SQIVND (reference sequence). The CDR3 coding sequence is TGTGCCAGTAGTCCACCAGGATGGCAGGGCAATCAGCCCCAGCATTTT. Its protein product is CASSPPGWQGNQPQHF.

This clone was seen a handful of times. The CDR3: CASSVAPSLTDTQYF. The CDR3 DNA sequence: TGTGCCAGCAGCGTAGCCCCCTCCCTCACAGATACGCAGTATTTT. This chain connects TRBV9 to TRBJ2-3; no clear D gene. Trimming removed 0 bases from V and 2 bases from J, with 10 bases in between. The germline gives CDR1 SGDLS, CDR2 YYNGEE. This CDR3 is built from 15 residues.

The chain recombines TRBV30 with TRBJ1-2; a possible D gene is TRBD1 (5 bases). Germline loops: CDR1 GTSNPN, CDR2 SVGIG (reference sequence). The CDR3 spans 12 residues. V gave up 5 bases and J gave up 8 bases, with 15 bases separating them. The DNA for the CDR3 is TGTGCCTGGGCAGGAGGTAGGGACGGCTACACCTTC. Protein: CAWAGGRDGYTF.

The rearrangement uses TRBV2 and TRBJ2-2; possibly TRBD1 for D (8 bases). Germline V lookup: CDR1 SNHLY, CDR2 FYNNEI. The CDR3 has 16 residues. V was trimmed by 5 bases and J by 6 bases, leaving 19 bases between them. CDR3 DNA sequence: TGTGCCAGCAGTTTTTTCCAGGGGGCGGGAGCCGGGGAGCTGTTTTTT. Its protein product is CASSFFQGAGAGELFF.

CDR3 bases: TGTGCCAGCAGCCCCCTAGGTCCCGCGGCCAAAAACATTCAGTACTTC. As protein: CASSPLGPAAKNIQYF. This sequence joins TRBV5-6 and TRBJ2-4; D remains ambiguous. CDR1 and CDR2 from the germline V gene are SGHDT and YYEEEE. The CDR3 runs to 16 residues. Trimming pared 4 bases from V and 1 base from J, leaving 15 bases between.

The CDR3 DNA follows: TGTGCCAGCAGCACTCAACAGTTGGAGGGCATAGAGACCCAGTACTTC. This sequence encodes CASSTQQLEGIETQYF. The chain is built from TRBV5-8 and TRBJ2-5; D might be TRBD2 (6 bases). Germline loops: CDR1 SGHTS, CDR2 YDEGEE. V was pared by 4 bases and J by 4 bases, with 20 bases between. This CDR3 is 16 amino acids long.

J is TRBJ2-5 and V is TRBV15; D gene unclear. The ends were cut back, 2 bases at V and 1 base at J, with 11 bases in the middle. The CDR3 has 15 amino acids. Germline V gene data show CDR1 as LNHNV and CDR2 as YYDKDF (reference sequence). The CDR3 protein is CATSRRAGLQETQYF. The CDR3 region has the DNA TGTGCCACCAGCAGAAGGGCTGGGCTCCAAGAGACCCAGTACTTC. Using reference TRBV15 and TRBJ2-5 for the parts outside the CDR3, the full variable domain is DAMVIQNPRYQVTQFGKPVTLSCSQTLNHNVMYWYQQKSSQAPKLLFHYYDKDFNNEADTPDNFQSRRPNTSFCFLDIRSPGLGDTAMYLCATSRRAGLQETQYFGPGTRLLVL.

The chain couples TRBV7-2 to TRBJ1-4; 8 nucleotides line up with TRBD1. Germline V gives CDR1 SGHTA, CDR2 FQGNSA. The junction had 4 bases not matched to a gene; V was cut back by 5 bases and J by 5 bases. This CDR3 is built from 14 residues. The CDR3 DNA reads TGTGCCAGCAGCCCGCGACAGGGGAATGAAAAACTGTTTTTT. Translated, it gives CASSPRQGNEKLFF.

The rearrangement links TRBV7-2 to TRBJ2-3; D may correspond to TRBD1 or TRBD2 (5 bases each). The CDR3 is 18 amino acids. In germline, CDR1 is SGHTA, CDR2 FQGNSA. V was pared by 6 bases and J by 0 bases, with 22 bases between. The CDR3 region has the DNA TGTGCCAGCAGGGCTTCACTAGGGGTTGCGCTAAGCACAGATACGCAGTATTTT. It translates to CASRASLGVALSTDTQYF.